The present T cell receptor beta chain was sequenced within a study of post-analysis software for immune sequencing data. Study results and caveats: Under the F measure, samples that were prepared in one batch clustered strongly together. Compared with controls, patients showed significantly lower normalized Chao1 diversity.

Worth noting for this clonotype: Its antigen remains unidentified.

Researchers reported that TCR beta cDNA libraries carried unique molecular identifiers. Once roughly 1 to 11 million T cells were used, roughly 0.5 million cDNA molecules resulted. TCRdb processed the PCR reads anew with MiXCR; each CDR3 protein has one entry. The sample holds about 820,000 distinct CDR3 sequences, about 50% seen once. Sequenced material: blood. This sequence was found in a girl aged 5-17 years with multiple sclerosis.

The CDR3 region is CASRPQAGETQYF. The CDR3 DNA reads TGTGCCAGCAGGCCACAGGCCGGGGAGACCCAGTACTTC. This rearrangement joins TRBV12-3 or TRBV12-4 to TRBJ2-5; D possibly corresponds to TRBD1 (5 bases). V was shortened by 6 bases and J by 5 bases, with 13 bases between the two germline ends. CDR3 length equals 13 residues.